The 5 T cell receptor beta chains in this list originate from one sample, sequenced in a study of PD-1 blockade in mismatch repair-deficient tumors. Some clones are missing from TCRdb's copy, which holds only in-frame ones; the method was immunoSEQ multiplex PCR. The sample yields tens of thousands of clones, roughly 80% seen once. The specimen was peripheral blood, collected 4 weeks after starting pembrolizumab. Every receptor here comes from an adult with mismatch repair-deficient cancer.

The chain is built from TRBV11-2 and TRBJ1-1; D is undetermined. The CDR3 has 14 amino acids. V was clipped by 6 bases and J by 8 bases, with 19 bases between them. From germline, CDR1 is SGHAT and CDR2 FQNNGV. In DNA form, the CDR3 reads TGTGCCAGCAGTTTAAGGACGCCCCCGGCCGAAGCTTTCTTT. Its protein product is CASSLRTPPAEAFF.

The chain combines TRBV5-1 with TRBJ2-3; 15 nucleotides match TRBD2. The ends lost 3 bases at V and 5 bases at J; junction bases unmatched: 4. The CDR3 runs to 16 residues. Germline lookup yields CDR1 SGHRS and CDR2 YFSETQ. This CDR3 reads CASSSGLAGGIDTQYF. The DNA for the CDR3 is TGCGCCAGCAGCTCCGGACTAGCGGGAGGGATAGATACGCAGTATTTT.

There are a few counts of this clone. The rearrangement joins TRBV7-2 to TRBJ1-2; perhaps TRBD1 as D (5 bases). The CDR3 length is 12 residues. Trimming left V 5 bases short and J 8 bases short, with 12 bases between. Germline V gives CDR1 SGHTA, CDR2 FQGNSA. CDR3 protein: CASSTGTSGYTF. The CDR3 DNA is TGTGCCAGCAGCACCGGGACGTCCGGCTACACCTTC.

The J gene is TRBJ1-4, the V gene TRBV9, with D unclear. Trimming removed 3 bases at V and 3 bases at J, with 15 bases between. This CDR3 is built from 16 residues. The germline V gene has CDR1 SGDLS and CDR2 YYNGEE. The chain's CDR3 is CASSARPFDPNEKLFF. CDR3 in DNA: TGTGCCAGCAGCGCCCGTCCTTTCGATCCTAATGAAAAACTGTTTTTT. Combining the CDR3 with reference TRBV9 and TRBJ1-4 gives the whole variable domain DSGVTQTPKHLITATGQRVTLRCSPRSGDLSVYWYQQSLDQGLQFLIQYYNGEERAKGNILERFSAQQFPDLHSELNLSSLELGDSALYFCASSARPFDPNEKLFFGSGTQLSVL.

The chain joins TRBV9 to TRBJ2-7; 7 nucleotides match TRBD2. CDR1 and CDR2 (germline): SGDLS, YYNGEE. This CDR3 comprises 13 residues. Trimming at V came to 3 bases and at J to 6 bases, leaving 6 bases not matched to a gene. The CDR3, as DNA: TGTGCCAGCAGCGGGAGAGCGGGGCTCGAGCAGTACTTC. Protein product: CASSGRAGLEQYF.